This T cell receptor (beta chain) appears in the sequencing data of a study of metastatic and nonmetastatic thyroid tumors. TCRdb reanalyzed the PCR reads via MiXCR. This table has 3,000 to 4,000 clones, 35% appearing once. This clone was seen only a few times. V was clipped by 0 bases and J by 8 bases, with 12 bases between them. CDR3 size: 14 residues. Germline V CDR1 and CDR2: SGHRS, YFSETQ. Thyroid surgery was preceded by no treatment in any patient. J is TRBJ2-1 and V is TRBV5-1; either TRBD1 or TRBD2 may supply D (5 bases each). This sequence was found in a male donor with papillary thyroid cancer or a benign thyroid nodule (not recorded which). Some clones in this sample may be carry-over from other donors' samples. Sequencing input: adjacent normal tissue. The CDR3 sequence: CASSLVGPGDEQFF. CDR3 nucleotide sequence: TGCGCCAGCAGCTTGGTGGGACCAGGTGATGAGCAGTTCTTC.